Reported below is one T cell receptor beta chain. The record originates from a study of blood T cell repertoires in COVID-19. Looking at the study overall: Sites across the United States, Italy and Spain contributed samples from acute and convalescent COVID-19. The analysed material was cDNA or gDNA that came from T cells, B-cell-depleted T cells, or PBMCs.

Trimming removed 7 bases from V and 1 base from J, with 9 bases in between. From germline, CDR1 is GTSNPN and CDR2 SVGIG (reference sequence). The CDR3 loop spans 12 amino acids. Measured with immunoSEQ multiplex PCR; TCRdb has only the in-frame clones, and not every one. Among about 90,000 clones listed, approximately 92% were seen once. Sequenced material: peripheral blood. The source is a woman aged 55-75 years with active COVID-19. J is TRBJ2-3 and V is TRBV30, with D hard to call. The CDR3 is CAFDKGTDTQYF. The DNA for the CDR3 is TGTGCCTTCGACAAAGGCACAGATACGCAGTATTTT.